This T cell receptor beta chain was recorded in a study of T cell responses to AZD1222 COVID-19 vaccine. The J segment lost 6 bases and the V segment lost 11 bases, leaving 6 bases of the junction unmatched. The germline V gene encodes CDR1 MDHEN and CDR2 SYDVKM. The CDR3 loop spans 11 amino acids. Sequenced by immunoSEQ multiplex PCR; TCRdb stores in-frame clones only, minus some. The repertoire holds some 150,000 clones, with 85% to 90% as singletons. This chain joins TRBV28 and TRBJ1-2; TRBD1 agrees at 7 bases. Sequenced material: peripheral blood, taken on day 0 of AZD1222 vaccination. The receptor's source is an adult in good health. For the CDR3, the DNA is TGTGCCGCAGCCAGGGGGGATGGCTACACCTTC. Its protein product is CAAARGDGYTF.